This record looks at one T cell receptor (beta chain) sequence and its context. What it recognizes is unknown. Sequencing was performed with immunoSEQ multiplex PCR; in TCRdb, only in-frame clones are kept and a portion is missing. The data hold around 1,200 clones, with under 90% observed a single time. V was pared by 0 bases and J by 7 bases, with 6 bases between. The CDR3 runs to 12 residues. Germline CDR1 MDHEN, CDR2 SYDVKM. The source of the sample is a study of brain metastases from non-small cell lung cancer. Study-wide findings and caveats: Expanded T-cell clones appeared in approximately 64% of brain metastases over primaries.

This clonotype originated in a donor aged 40 or older with non-small cell lung cancer. V usage is TRBV28 and J usage is TRBJ1-1; D unclear. The sequenced sample consisted of tissue from a brain metastasis. Here the CDR3 DNA reads TGTGCCAGCAGTTTATGGGGTAGTGAAGCTTTCTTT. This codes for CASSLWGSEAFF.